The source of this T cell receptor (beta chain) is a study of blood T cell repertoires in COVID-19. Study at large: From T cells, B-cell-depleted T cells, or PBMCs came the material, which was cDNA or gDNA.

Produced via immunoSEQ multiplex PCR; TCRdb's table is partial and in-frame only. This table holds about 170,000 clones, approximately 86% found once. The sample was peripheral blood. The receptor's source is a woman aged 80 or over with active or convalescent COVID-19.

The CDR3 nucleotides are TGTGCCAGCAGAACTACAGGGGCGGAAGCTTTCTTT. Its protein product is CASRTTGAEAFF. This rearrangement joins TRBV27 to TRBJ1-1; 7 nucleotides line up with TRBD1. Looked up from germline, CDR1 is MNHEY and CDR2 is SMNVEV (reference sequence). The CDR3 spans 12 residues. Germline trimming cut 6 bases from V and 8 bases from J; bases unmatched to any gene: 6.